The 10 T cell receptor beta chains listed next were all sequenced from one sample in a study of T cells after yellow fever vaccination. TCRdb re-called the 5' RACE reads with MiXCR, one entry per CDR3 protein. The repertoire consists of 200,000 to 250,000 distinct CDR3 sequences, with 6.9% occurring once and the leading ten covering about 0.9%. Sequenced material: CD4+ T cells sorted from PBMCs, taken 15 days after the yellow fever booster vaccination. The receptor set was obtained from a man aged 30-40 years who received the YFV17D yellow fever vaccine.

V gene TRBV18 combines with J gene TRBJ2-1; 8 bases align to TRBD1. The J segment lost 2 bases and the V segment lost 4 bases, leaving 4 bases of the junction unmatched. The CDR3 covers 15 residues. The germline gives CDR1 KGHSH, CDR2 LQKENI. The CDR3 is CASSLRDRTYNEQFF. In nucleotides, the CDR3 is TGTGCCAGCTCACTCCGGGACAGGACCTACAATGAGCAGTTCTTC.

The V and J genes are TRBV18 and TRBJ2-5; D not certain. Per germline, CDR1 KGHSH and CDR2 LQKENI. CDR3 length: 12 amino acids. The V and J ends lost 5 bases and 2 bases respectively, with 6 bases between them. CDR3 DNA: TGTGCCAGCTCAATTCAGCAAGAGACCCAGTACTTC. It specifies CASSIQQETQYF.

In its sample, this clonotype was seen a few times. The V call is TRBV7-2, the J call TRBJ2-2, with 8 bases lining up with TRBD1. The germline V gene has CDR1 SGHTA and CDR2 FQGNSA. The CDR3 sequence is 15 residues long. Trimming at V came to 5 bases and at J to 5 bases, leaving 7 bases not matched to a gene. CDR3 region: CASSGGQVITGELFF. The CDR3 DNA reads TGTGCCAGCAGCGGGGGACAGGTGATAACCGGGGAGCTGTTTTTT.

Written as DNA, the CDR3 is TGTGCCAGCAGTCCAGGGACCGGTCTCGCAGATACGCAGTATTTT. It codes for CASSPGTGLADTQYF. V is TRBV28 and J is TRBJ2-3; D possibly matches TRBD1 or TRBD2 (5 bases each). The V end was cut by 5 bases, the J end by 4 bases, with 16 bases between. The CDR3 is 15 amino acids. Germline V CDR1 and CDR2: MDHEN, SYDVKM.

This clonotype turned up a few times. Here the CDR3 DNA reads TGTGCCAGCAGCTTAGTTAGCGGTCGGGTTGACGAGCAGTACTTC. This gives the protein CASSLVSGRVDEQYF. The chain joins TRBV7-8 to TRBJ2-7, with a tentative D call TRBD2 (6 bases). CDR3 length: 15 amino acids. Trimming shortened V by 1 base and J by 5 bases, and 15 bases separated the two germline ends. Germline V gene lookup returns CDR1 SGHVS and CDR2 FQNEAQ.

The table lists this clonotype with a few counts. The CDR3 protein is CASSPHSRDEKLFF. Here the CDR3 DNA reads TGTGCCAGCAGCCCGCATTCGAGAGATGAAAAACTGTTTTTT. The J gene is TRBJ1-4, the V gene TRBV7-2; D call uncertain. The germline V gene has CDR1 SGHTA and CDR2 FQGNSA. V shed 5 bases and J shed 6 bases, with 13 bases lying between them. The CDR3 is made up of 14 amino acids. The whole variable domain, remainder taken from reference TRBV7-2 and TRBJ1-4, is GAGVSQSPSNKVTEKGKDVELRCDPISGHTALYWYRQSLGQGLEFLIYFQGNSAPDKSGLPSDRFSAERTGGSVSTLTIQRTQQEDSAVYLCASSPHSRDEKLFFGSGTQLSVL.

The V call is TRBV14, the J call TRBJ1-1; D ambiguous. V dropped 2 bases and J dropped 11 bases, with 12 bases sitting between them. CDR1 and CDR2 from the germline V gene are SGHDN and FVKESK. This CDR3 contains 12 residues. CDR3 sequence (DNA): TGTGCCAGCAGCCAACGGAGGTCCCTTGCTTTCTTT. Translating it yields CASSQRRSLAFF.

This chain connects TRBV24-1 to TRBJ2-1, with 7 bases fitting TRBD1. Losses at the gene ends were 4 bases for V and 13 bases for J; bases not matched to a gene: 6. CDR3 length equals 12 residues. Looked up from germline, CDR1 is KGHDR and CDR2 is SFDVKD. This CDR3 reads CATSDHGQAQFF. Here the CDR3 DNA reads TGTGCCACCAGTGACCACGGACAGGCCCAGTTCTTC.

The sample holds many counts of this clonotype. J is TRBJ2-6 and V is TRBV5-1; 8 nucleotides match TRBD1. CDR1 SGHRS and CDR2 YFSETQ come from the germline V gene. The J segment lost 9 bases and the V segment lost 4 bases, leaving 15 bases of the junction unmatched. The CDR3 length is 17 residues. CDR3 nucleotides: TGCGCCAGCAGCCACGGACAGGGTGGGCTGGGTGTCAACGTCCTGACTTTC. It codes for CASSHGQGGLGVNVLTF.

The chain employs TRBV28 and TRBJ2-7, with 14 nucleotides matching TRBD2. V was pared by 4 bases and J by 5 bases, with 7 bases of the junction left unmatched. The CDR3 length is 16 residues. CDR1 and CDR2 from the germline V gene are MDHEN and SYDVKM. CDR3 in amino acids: CASSSPGTSGRDEQYF. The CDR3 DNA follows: TGTGCCAGCAGTTCCCCCGGGACTAGCGGGAGAGACGAGCAGTACTTC.